Listed here are 20 T cell receptor beta chains from one sample, sequenced in a study of T cell repertoires in cytomegalovirus infection. TCRdb redid the calling of the reads with MiXCR, one entry per CDR3 protein. The repertoire holds around 450,000 distinct CDR3 sequences, roughly 30% seen once, with roughly an eighth in the top ten. Sample: PBMCs. Receptors originate from a human donor in good health (CMV status not recorded). Some clones in this sample may be carry-over from other donors' samples.

This clonotype was observed many times. This chain connects TRBV6-5 to TRBJ2-5; the match to TRBD2 covers 15 bases. Per germline, CDR1 MNHEY and CDR2 SVGAGI. The CDR3 extends over 17 amino acids. Trimming took 6 bases from V and 1 from J; bases not matched to a gene: 6. The CDR3 is CASRPGLAGGFQETQYF. The CDR3 bases are TGTGCCAGCAGACCGGGACTAGCGGGGGGATTCCAAGAGACCCAGTACTTC.

The chain couples TRBV6-5 to TRBJ2-1; 11 bases are a match to TRBD2. CDR1 and CDR2 (germline): MNHEY, SVGAGI. V was clipped by 10 bases and J by 9 bases; unmatched bases: 11. The CDR3 is 14 residues long. CDR3: CATVAGGRSGEQFF. The CDR3 nucleotides are TGTGCCACTGTAGCGGGGGGGCGGTCCGGTGAGCAGTTCTTC.

This clonotype was counted only a few times. V gene TRBV15 combines with J gene TRBJ1-4; D call uncertain. Germline lookup yields CDR1 LNHNV and CDR2 YYDKDF (reference sequence). The CDR3 contains 14 residues. Trimming pared 0 bases from V and 12 bases from J, leaving 14 bases between. The CDR3 bases are TGTGCCACCAGCAGAGAGTACGGGGTAATGGAACTGTTTTTT. It translates to CATSREYGVMELFF. The full variable domain, its missing parts supplied by reference TRBV15 and TRBJ1-4, is DAMVIQNPRYQVTQFGKPVTLSCSQTLNHNVMYWYQQKSSQAPKLLFHYYDKDFNNEADTPDNFQSRRPNTSFCFLDIRSPGLGDTAMYLCATSREYGVMELFFGSGTQLSVL.

This clonotype was counted many times. V is TRBV6-1 and J is TRBJ2-3, with 7 bases identical to TRBD2. J was trimmed by 2 bases and V by 7 bases; bases with no gene match: 12. Germline lookup yields CDR1 MNHNS and CDR2 SASEGT. This CDR3 comprises 16 residues. CDR3 coding DNA: TGTGCCAGCACCCCGACAAGCGGGGCGATCACAGATACGCAGTATTTT. Amino acid sequence: CASTPTSGAITDTQYF.

This clonotype was seen a single time. The chain is built from TRBV7-4 and TRBJ1-1; D unresolved. Germline V gives CDR1 SGHVT, CDR2 SQSDAQ. Trimming took off 1 base at V and 10 bases at J, with 4 bases between the two ends. The CDR3 has 10 residues. CDR3 in amino acids: CASSLEAAFF. CDR3 in DNA: TGTGCCAGCAGCTTAGAAGCAGCTTTCTTT.

This chain joins TRBV20-1 and TRBJ1-6, with D uncertain. CDR1 is DFQATT, CDR2 SNEGSKA, per germline (reference sequence). Trimming left V 1 base short and J 9 bases short, with 7 bases between. There are 12 residues in the CDR3. For the CDR3, the DNA is TGCAGTGCTAGAGGGAGCGCTTCACCCCTCCACTTT. Encoded protein: CSARGSASPLHF.

The CDR3 DNA reads as TGTGCCAGCAGCTTACGGGACGGACGGCACACTGAAGCTTTCTTT. This encodes CASSLRDGRHTEAFF. The J gene is TRBJ1-1, the V gene TRBV7-4; tentatively, D is TRBD1 (5 bases). V lost 2 bases and J 3 bases, leaving 13 bases between the germline ends. The germline V gene encodes CDR1 SGHVT and CDR2 SQSDAQ. The CDR3 has 15 amino acids.

The rearrangement joins TRBV4-2 to TRBJ2-2; 11 nucleotides agree with TRBD1. Germline CDR1 reads LGHNA; CDR2 reads YNFKEQ. V was clipped by 0 bases and J by 5 bases; unmatched bases: 5. The CDR3 runs 17 residues. CDR3 region: CASSQDPRDRGTGELFF. As DNA, the CDR3 is TGTGCCAGCAGCCAAGATCCAAGGGACAGGGGGACCGGGGAGCTGTTTTTT.

This clonotype appeared a few times. As DNA, the CDR3 is TGTGCCAGCAGCACCCCGACTAGCGGGGGGGCCCCAGATACGCAGTATTTT. As protein: CASSTPTSGGAPDTQYF. J is TRBJ2-3 and V is TRBV11-2, with 14 bases identical to TRBD2. CDR3 length: 17 amino acids. Germline CDR1 SGHAT, CDR2 FQNNGV. V shed 5 bases, J shed 4 bases, and the junction held 8 bases outside the gene matches.

To note about this clonotype: The CDR3 does not end in the conserved phenylalanine or tryptophan, so this is likely a read error. V and J are TRBV28 and TRBJ2-7; 7 bases align to TRBD1. Per germline, CDR1 MDHEN and CDR2 SYDVKM. J gave up 6 bases and V 3 bases, and 14 bases lay outside the gene matches. The CDR3 spans 16 residues. DNA of the CDR3: TGTGCCAGCAGTTTCCCCCAAGAAGGGGGACAGCCCGAGCAGTACTTA. Its protein is CASSFPQEGGQPEQYL.

On this clonotype itself: It may be a read error: a sequence one base away is much more abundant. The conserved phenylalanine or tryptophan normally closing the CDR3 is absent here, so this likely arose from a read error. V gene TRBV28 combines with J gene TRBJ2-7; D remains unclear. Germline values: CDR1 MDHEN, CDR2 SYDVKM. The CDR3 is made up of 12 amino acids. V was trimmed by 3 bases and J by 4 bases, leaving 7 bases between them. CDR3 residues: CASSFLGYEQYC. The CDR3 DNA follows: TGTGCCAGCAGTTTTCTCGGTTACGAGCAGTACTGC.

This clonotype was found a few times. CDR3 nucleotides: TGCGCCAGCAGCCAAGGTGCCGGTGTAGCGGGGCAACCCAAACCCGGCACAGATACGCAGTATTTT. As protein: CASSQGAGVAGQPKPGTDTQYF. The chain couples TRBV4-3 to TRBJ2-3; 8 nucleotides line up with TRBD2. The CDR3 extends over 22 amino acids. Germline V gives CDR1 LGHNA, CDR2 YSLEER. V dropped 1 base and J dropped 1; count of bases not matched to a gene: 22.

CDR3 amino acids: CASSRGLNYEQYF. The CDR3 DNA follows: TGTGCCAGCAGCCGGGGACTAAACTACGAGCAGTACTTC. J is TRBJ2-7 and V is TRBV14; 7 nucleotides match TRBD2. This CDR3 has 13 residues. J was trimmed by 3 bases and V by 4 bases; bases with no gene match: 3. Germline values: CDR1 SGHDN, CDR2 FVKESK.

The chain links TRBV7-8 to TRBJ1-5; TRBD1 aligns across 7 bases. Germline-derived CDR1 and CDR2 are SGHVS and FQNEAQ. CDR3 length: 16 amino acids. Trimming took 3 bases from V and 0 from J; bases not matched to a gene: 5. This CDR3 reads CASSFGTAYSNQPQHF. The CDR3 nucleotides are TGTGCCAGCAGCTTTGGGACAGCCTATAGCAATCAGCCCCAGCATTTT.

V and J are TRBV6-5 and TRBJ2-3, with 8 bases matching TRBD2. Germline V gives CDR1 MNHEY, CDR2 SVGAGI. V shed 0 bases, J shed 1 base, and the junction held 9 bases outside the gene matches. This CDR3 is 18 amino acids long. CDR3 loop: CASSYSTVGGGRTDTQYF. In DNA form, the CDR3 reads TGTGCCAGCAGTTACTCGACGGTCGGGGGGGGCCGCACAGATACGCAGTATTTT.

Of note for this clonotype: Mismatch with germline at one junction end may stem from a read error. V and J are TRBV29-1 and TRBJ2-5, with 12 nucleotides matching TRBD2. Germline V CDR1 and CDR2: SQVTM, ANQGSEA. This CDR3 is 13 amino acids long. The CDR3 DNA follows: TGCAGCGTTTGGACTAGCGGGAAAGAGCCCCAGTACTTC. This gives the protein CSVWTSGKEPQYF.

This chain uses TRBV7-9 with TRBJ1-6; D is uncertain. The V end was cut by 5 bases, the J end by 7 bases, with 12 bases between. The CDR3 covers 14 residues. Germline V gene lookup returns CDR1 SEHNR and CDR2 FQNEAQ (reference sequence). CDR3 sequence reads: CASSPPAGNSPLHF. The CDR3 nucleotides read TGTGCCAGCAGCCCTCCGGCGGGAAATTCACCCCTCCACTTT.

This clonotype was seen ten or more times. The genes are TRBV4-1 and TRBJ2-2; tentatively, D is TRBD2 (5 bases). There are 17 residues in the CDR3. The germline V gene has CDR1 MGHRA and CDR2 YSYEKL. V gave up 0 bases and J gave up 2 bases, with 13 bases separating them. CDR3 amino acids: CASSQDRADANTGELFF. The CDR3 DNA reads TGCGCCAGCAGCCAAGACCGAGCGGACGCAAACACCGGGGAGCTGTTTTTT.

This clonotype was recorded a few times. The rearrangement uses TRBV10-2 and TRBJ2-3; 8 nucleotides line up with TRBD2. The ends lost 4 bases at V and 2 bases at J; junction bases unmatched: 11. This CDR3 has 17 residues. Germline V CDR1 and CDR2: WSHSY, SAAADI. The DNA of the CDR3 is TGCGCCAGCAGTGCCCTTTCGACTAGCGAAAACACAGATACGCAGTATTTT. Protein sequence: CASSALSTSENTDTQYF.

CDR3: CASTEARGPNQPQHF. The DNA for the CDR3 is TGTGCCAGTACGGAAGCTAGGGGGCCCAATCAGCCCCAGCATTTT. This rearrangement joins TRBV19 to TRBJ1-5; 7 bases are a match to TRBD1. Germline CDR1 reads LNHDA; CDR2 reads SQIVND (reference sequence). V shed 7 bases, J shed 3 bases, and the junction held 9 bases outside the gene matches. The CDR3 consists of 15 residues.